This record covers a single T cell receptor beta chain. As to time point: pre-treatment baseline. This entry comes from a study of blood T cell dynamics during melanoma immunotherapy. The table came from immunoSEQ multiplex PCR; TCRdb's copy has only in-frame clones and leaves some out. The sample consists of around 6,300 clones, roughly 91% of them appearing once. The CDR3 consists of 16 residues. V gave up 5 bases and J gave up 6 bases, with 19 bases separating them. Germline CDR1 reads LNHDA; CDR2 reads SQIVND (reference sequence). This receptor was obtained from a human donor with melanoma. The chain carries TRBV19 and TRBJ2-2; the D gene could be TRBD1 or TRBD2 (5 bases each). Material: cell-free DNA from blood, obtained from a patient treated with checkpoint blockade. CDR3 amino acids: CASSQPRGLGAGELFF. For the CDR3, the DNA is TGTGCCAGTAGTCAGCCCCGAGGCTTGGGGGCCGGGGAGCTGTTTTTT.